The T cell receptor beta chain under discussion was sequenced for a study of CD8 T cells in ankylosing spondylitis (dated by TCRdb to the late 2010s). As for the study more broadly: The study set out to find disease-linked TCR variants by profiling T cell receptor beta repertoires in ankylosing spondylitis patients and healthy donors. The whole study cohort included some 100 healthy donors and 25 ankylosing spondylitis patients. Samples of peripheral blood were taken, and for ankylosing spondylitis patients, synovial fluid was collected as well. Overall study results and their limits: A TCR beta motif of fewer than 10 highly homologous amino acid variants appeared characteristic of blood from ankylosing spondylitis patients. The disease-linked clones had a CD8+ phenotype and were found at relatively low frequencies in peripheral blood. The disease-linked clones were reported as significantly enriched in matched synovial fluid samples from ankylosing spondylitis patients. Some motif variants had previously been reported in the synovial fluid and blood of reactive arthritis patients, which suggests shared mechanisms of disease initiation.

As to this clonotype: The antigen it binds to is not known. Base qualities are not provided; no much larger clone lies one nucleotide away.

The sequencing machine was an Illumina HiSeq 2500. Quantitative 5'-RACE with molecular barcodes was used to prepare TCR beta libraries. On the authors' methods: A new computational method based on a probabilistic model of VDJ rearrangement was used to identify disease-linked TCR variants. TCRdb reprocessing: public reads trimmed at Q25 with fastp, clones called with MiXCR, in-frame beta chains kept. Every distinct CDR3 protein forms one entry, paired with its most common genes and DNA. Clone size and V and J calls follow TCRdb, not the original study. Across this sample there are approximately 550,000 distinct CDR3 sequences, with roughly an eighth seen only once. The ten largest make up 6.8% of the sample. Taken from the germline V gene (reference sequence), the CDR1 and CDR2 loops are DFQATT and SNEGSKA. Taken from cysteine to phenylalanine, the CDR3 has 15 residues. Left in the record is the CDR3 DNA by itself, 45 bases read in frame from the first base. V ends up 4 bases short and J 4 bases short, with an unmatched junction base count of 8.

This TCR derives from a male donor with ankylosing spondylitis. Sequences were obtained from blood, either unsorted or a sorted T cell fraction (not recorded which). The receptor chain draws on TRBV20-1 and TRBJ2-3, with 10 bases matching TRBD1. The DNA is TGCAGTGCTACCCCCGGGACAGGGGCTTCAGATACGCAGTATTTT. Its protein product is CSATPGTGASDTQYF.